The rows below give T cell receptor beta chains drawn from one sample of a study of beta chain features in type 1 diabetes. Using immunoSEQ multiplex PCR, the repertoire was profiled, and TCRdb retains in-frame clones only, with some absent. The sample has roughly 160,000 clones; around 8.4% are singletons. The sample taken for sequencing was central memory CD4+ T cells from blood. The receptors here all came from a woman younger than 35 with type 1 diabetes. Both conserved end residues are part of each CDR3. A D gene is named only where the DNA matches it firmly. Clone sizes are given selectively: once, few, many, or a class where the clone is expanded.

>TRBV5-6|few|TRBJ2-3|TRBD1
TGTGCCAGCAACCGGTGGGGGACAGGGGGCATATATACGCAGTATTTT
CASNRWGTGGIYTQYF
>TRBV13|-|TRBJ2-7|-
TGTGCCAGCAGCTTAGCTACCGGGTCCTACGAGCAGTACTTC
CASSLATGSYEQYF
>TRBV30|few|TRBJ2-2|TRBD1
TGTGCCCGGGACAGGGTTGGGTCCGGGGAGCTGTTTTTT
CARDRVGSGELFF
>TRBV7-2|-|TRBJ1-2|-
TGTGCCAGCAGCTTAGCGAGAGGAGGTGGCTACACCTTC
CASSLARGGGYTF
>TRBV29-1|-|TRBJ1-1|TRBD1
TGCAGCGTTAGGACAGGGACCCGGTTCACTGAAGCTTTCTTT
CSVRTGTRFTEAFF
>TRBV7-9|-|TRBJ2-7|-
TGTGCCAGCAGCTTCCCGGGAACCGAGCAGTACTTC
CASSFPGTEQYF
>TRBV7-2|few|TRBJ2-7|-
TGTGCCAGCAGCTCGCAGGGCTACGAGCAGTACTTC
CASSSQGYEQYF
>TRBV7-8|few|TRBJ2-5|-
TGTGCCAGCAGCATAGACCGAGGTGGGGAGACCCAGTACTTC
CASSIDRGGETQYF
>TRBV10-3|few|TRBJ1-2|-
TGTGCCATCAGTGAGTCGCTAACAACAGCCTATGGCTACACCTTC
CAISESLTTAYGYTF
>TRBV14|-|TRBJ2-1|TRBD2
TGTGCCAGCAGCCTTAGCGGGCCCTACAATGAGCAGTTCTTC
CASSLSGPYNEQFF
>TRBV19|many|TRBJ1-5|TRBD1
TGTGCCAGTAGACAACAGGGGGCGCGAAATCAGCCCCAGCATTTT
CASRQQGARNQPQHF
>TRBV5-1|-|TRBJ2-5|-
TGCGCCAGCAGCGCCCAAGGGGCGGCGATGGAGACCCAGTACTTC
CASSAQGAAMETQYF
>TRBV19|-|TRBJ1-2|-
TGTGCCAGTAGTGGGGGCAGCTATAACTATGGCTACACCTTC
CASSGGSYNYGYTF
>TRBV7-9|few|TRBJ2-7|TRBD2
TGTGCCAGCAGCCGGGGGGGTAACTACGAGCAGTACTTC
CASSRGGNYEQYF
>TRBV18|few|TRBJ1-5|-
TGTGCCAGCTCCCCTGAGACAGGTTCTAGCAATCAGCCCCAGCATTTT
CASSPETGSSNQPQHF
>TRBV6-6|few|TRBJ2-3|-
TGTGCCACCCAGGGCCAGAGCACAGATACGCAGTATTTT
CATQGQSTDTQYF